The 23 T cell receptor beta chains reported below all come from one sample, sequenced in a study of identical twins (dated by TCRdb to the mid-2010s). Library prep was done by 5' RACE. TCRdb names Illumina HiSeq 2000 as the instrument used. TCRdb ran its own pipeline on the public reads, namely fastp trimming at Q25 and MiXCR clone calling, and kept in-frame beta chains. Every distinct CDR3 protein forms one entry, paired with its most common genes and DNA. The sample records about 340,000 distinct CDR3 sequences, about 12% of which are singletons. The ten largest clonotypes hold roughly 7.8% of the sample. Separately, the same data were catalogued under a study of yellow fever vaccine responses in identical twins.

Source material: CD8+ T cells sorted from blood. The receptor set was obtained from a woman under 30 in good health.

The rearrangement joins TRBV19 to TRBJ2-1, with TRBD1 as a possible D gene (6 bases). Looked up from germline, CDR1 is LNHDA and CDR2 is SQIVND (reference sequence). V shed 8 bases and J shed 4 bases, with 12 bases lying between them. There are 13 residues in the CDR3. This CDR3 reads CASQDSIYNEQFF. The CDR3 nucleotides are TGTGCCAGTCAGGACAGCATTTACAATGAGCAGTTCTTC.

The chain links TRBV7-9 to TRBJ2-7; tentatively, D is TRBD2 (7 bases). There are 16 residues in the CDR3. Germline CDR1 is SEHNR and CDR2 is FQNEAQ (reference sequence). V shed 0 bases and J shed 0 bases, with 12 bases lying between them. The DNA for the CDR3 is TGTGCCAGCAGCTTAGCTGGGGGGGCCAGCTCCTACGAGCAGTACTTC. It yields the protein CASSLAGGASSYEQYF. Together with reference TRBV7-9 and TRBJ2-7, the CDR3 gives the full variable domain: DTGVSQNPRHKITKRGQNVTFRCDPISEHNRLYWYRQTLGQGPEFLTYFQNEAQLEKSRLLSDRFSAERPKGSFSTLEIQRTEQGDSAMYLCASSLAGGASSYEQYFGPGTRLTVT.

This clonotype was counted only a few times. This chain uses TRBV3-1 with TRBJ2-7, with 12 positions matching TRBD2. The CDR3 is 15 residues long. The trim removed 6 bases at V and 5 bases at J, leaving 8 bases unmatched. The germline CDR1 and CDR2 sequences are LGHDT and YNNKEL (reference sequence). CDR3 coding DNA: TGTGCCAGCAGGGGTAGACTAGCGGGAGTGGACGAGCAGTACTTC. It specifies CASRGRLAGVDEQYF.

This clonotype was detected ten times or more. The chain is built from TRBV20-1 and TRBJ1-1; 7 positions agree with TRBD1. Trimming at V came to 3 bases and at J to 4 bases, leaving 8 bases not matched to a gene. The CDR3 totals 14 residues. CDR1 is DFQATT, CDR2 SNEGSKA, per germline (reference sequence). The CDR3 is CSARPQGPGTEAFF. CDR3 in DNA: TGCAGTGCTAGGCCACAGGGGCCCGGCACTGAAGCTTTCTTT.

The table lists this clonotype with a few counts. The chain is built from TRBV3-1 and TRBJ2-2, with 9 bases lining up with TRBD2. V was clipped by 3 bases and J by 0 bases; unmatched bases: 8. The CDR3 totals 18 residues. Germline values: CDR1 LGHDT, CDR2 YNNKEL (reference sequence). The CDR3 reads CASSHPASGDTNTGELFF. The CDR3 nucleotides read TGTGCCAGCAGCCACCCAGCTAGCGGGGATACGAACACCGGGGAGCTGTTTTTT.

This clonotype was observed a few times. This sequence joins TRBV2 and TRBJ1-1; D is unclear. V was cut by 1 base and J by 0 bases, with 6 bases left in between. This CDR3 region has 14 residues. Germline assignment: CDR1 SNHLY and CDR2 FYNNEI. The CDR3 sequence is CASSEGQMNTEAFF. The CDR3 coding sequence is TGTGCCAGCAGTGAAGGGCAGATGAACACTGAAGCTTTCTTT.

The V gene is TRBV25-1, the J gene TRBJ2-2, with D perhaps TRBD1 (5 bases). V shed 4 bases and J shed 6 bases, with 9 bases lying between them. The CDR3 extends over 13 amino acids. Germline CDR1 MGHDK, CDR2 SYGVNS. The CDR3 is CASSGQGSGELFF. DNA of the CDR3: TGTGCCAGCAGTGGCCAGGGTTCCGGGGAGCTGTTTTTT.

The chain carries TRBV12-3 or TRBV12-4 and TRBJ2-1; D not resolved. V was shortened by 6 bases and J by 10 bases, with 10 bases between the two germline ends. The CDR3 spans 11 residues. In DNA, the CDR3 is TGTGCCAGCAGCCGGTCTCTCGAGCAGTTCTTC. Its protein is CASSRSLEQFF.

This sequence joins TRBV20-1 and TRBJ2-5; 9 bases align to TRBD1. Germline CDR1 DFQATT, CDR2 SNEGSKA (reference sequence). This CDR3 is 12 amino acids long. With 6 bases clipped from V and 9 bases from J, the junction kept 8 bases outside the gene matches. CDR3 protein: CSAWDREAAQYF. The CDR3, as DNA: TGCAGTGCCTGGGACAGGGAGGCGGCCCAGTACTTC.

V gene TRBV12-3 or TRBV12-4 combines with J gene TRBJ2-1, with D perhaps TRBD1 (5 bases). The CDR3 extends over 13 amino acids. Trimming removed 6 bases at V and 3 bases at J, with 9 bases between. DNA of the CDR3: TGTGCCAGCAGAACGGACAACTACAATGAGCAGTTCTTC. It specifies CASRTDNYNEQFF.

This clonotype was counted ten times or more. The V and J genes are TRBV12-3 or TRBV12-4 and TRBJ2-1; TRBD2 matches 7 bases. This CDR3 region has 17 residues. The ends lost 4 bases at V and 0 bases at J; junction bases unmatched: 9. The CDR3 reads CASSWVPGRTSYNEQFF. CDR3 DNA sequence: TGTGCCAGCAGTTGGGTTCCCGGGAGGACCTCCTACAATGAGCAGTTCTTC.

The chain uses TRBV2 and TRBJ2-1; TRBD2 aligns across 10 bases. The CDR3 length is 16 residues. The germline CDR1 and CDR2 sequences are SNHLY and FYNNEI. Trimming took 3 bases from V and 6 from J; bases not matched to a gene: 8. As DNA, the CDR3 is TGTGCCAGCAGTGAGCTTAGCGGGGGGCCCTTCAATGAGCAGTTCTTC. It codes for CASSELSGGPFNEQFF.

The rearrangement joins TRBV6-2 or TRBV6-3 to TRBJ2-5; D possibly corresponds to TRBD2 (7 bases). The CDR3 contains 15 residues. Germline V CDR1 and CDR2: MNHEY, SVGEGT. V was trimmed by 7 bases and J by 5 bases, leaving 20 bases between them. The CDR3 loop reads CASTHLGGAGETQYF. The CDR3 nucleotides read TGTGCCAGCACCCACCTTGGGGGGGCTGGGGAGACCCAGTACTTC.

This clonotype was recorded a few times. This chain joins TRBV28 and TRBJ1-5; 7 nucleotides match TRBD1. The CDR3 runs to 15 residues. The V gene end was trimmed by 3 bases and the J gene end by 0 bases; junction bases not matched to a gene: 2. Germline CDR1 is MDHEN and CDR2 is SYDVKM. CDR3 residues: CASSFTGDSNQPQHF. CDR3 bases: TGTGCCAGCAGTTTCACAGGGGATAGCAATCAGCCCCAGCATTTT.

This chain joins TRBV11-1 and TRBJ2-3; possible D gene TRBD1, 6 bases. Germline V lookup: CDR1 SGHAT, CDR2 FQDESV (reference sequence). V lost 0 bases and J lost 11, with 18 bases in between. This CDR3 has 15 amino acids. CDR3 nucleotides: TGTGCCAGCAGCTTAGCCTACGGACAGTCCCCTATGCAGTATTTT. Protein: CASSLAYGQSPMQYF.

This clonotype was recorded a few times. This CDR3 reads CASSLDLRGLETQYF. CDR3 nucleotides: TGTGCCAGCAGCTTAGATTTGCGGGGGTTGGAGACCCAGTACTTC. The chain links TRBV7-8 to TRBJ2-5; 7 bases agree with TRBD2. The ends lost 1 base at V and 5 bases at J; junction bases unmatched: 7. The CDR3 totals 15 residues. Germline loops: CDR1 SGHVS, CDR2 FQNEAQ.

The CDR3 DNA reads TGTGCCAGCACCCGACCGGGGTTGAACACTGAAGCTTTCTTT. Its protein product is CASTRPGLNTEAFF. The chain joins TRBV12-3 or TRBV12-4 to TRBJ1-1, with D hard to call. V lost 7 bases to trimming and J lost 0 bases, with 12 bases between them. This CDR3 is 14 amino acids long.

This rearrangement joins TRBV2 to TRBJ2-1; 9 bases fit TRBD2. The CDR3 is made up of 17 amino acids. CDR1 and CDR2 (germline): SNHLY, FYNNEI. The V segment lost 10 bases and the J segment 0 bases; nucleotides outside the gene matches: 13. This chain's CDR3 is CATGGLAGLSSYNEQFF. CDR3 nucleotides: TGTGCCACTGGCGGGCTAGCGGGGCTCAGCTCCTACAATGAGCAGTTCTTC.

V is TRBV20-1 and J is TRBJ1-2; no reliable D call. The CDR3 is 13 residues long. Germline V gives CDR1 DFQATT, CDR2 SNEGSKA (reference sequence). The germline V and J ends were trimmed by 0 bases and 8 bases, with 13 bases remaining between them. The CDR3 DNA follows: TGCAGTGCTAGAGATCGGTCCGTCCCGGGCTACACCTTC. Protein product: CSARDRSVPGYTF.

This clonotype appeared a few times. The chain employs TRBV2 and TRBJ2-7; 9 nucleotides match TRBD2. The CDR3 totals 14 residues. In germline, CDR1 is SNHLY, CDR2 FYNNEI. V dropped 3 bases and J dropped 3; count of bases not matched to a gene: 3. CDR3 region: CASSEVAGDYEQYF. In nucleotides, the CDR3 is TGTGCCAGCAGTGAGGTAGCGGGAGACTACGAGCAGTACTTC.

This clonotype was counted only a few times. J is TRBJ2-1 and V is TRBV24-1; 9 bases are a match to TRBD1. The CDR3 is 14 amino acids. Germline V CDR1 and CDR2: KGHDR, SFDVKD. V shed 7 bases, J shed 10 bases, and the junction held 10 bases outside the gene matches. CDR3 loop: CATSQTGGNSEQFF. The CDR3 bases are TGTGCCACCAGCCAGACAGGGGGGAACTCAGAGCAGTTCTTC.

This clonotype was detected only a few times. The chain links TRBV6-4 to TRBJ2-3, with D possibly TRBD2 on 6 matching bases. The germline gives CDR1 MRHNA, CDR2 SNTAGT. This CDR3 region has 12 residues. V was trimmed by 10 bases and J by 3 bases, leaving 11 bases between them. The CDR3 here is CAIKLATDTQYF. CDR3 in DNA: TGTGCCATAAAACTAGCAACAGATACGCAGTATTTT.

This clonotype was observed at least ten times. This chain links TRBV5-6 with TRBJ2-1, with unresolved D. V was cut by 0 bases and J by 8 bases, with 9 bases left in between. Germline V gene sequence: CDR1 SGHDT, CDR2 YYEEEE. The CDR3 length is 13 residues. CDR3 in DNA: TGTGCCAGCAGCTTGGTGGGGTCAGATGAGCAGTTCTTC. Translation gives CASSLVGSDEQFF.